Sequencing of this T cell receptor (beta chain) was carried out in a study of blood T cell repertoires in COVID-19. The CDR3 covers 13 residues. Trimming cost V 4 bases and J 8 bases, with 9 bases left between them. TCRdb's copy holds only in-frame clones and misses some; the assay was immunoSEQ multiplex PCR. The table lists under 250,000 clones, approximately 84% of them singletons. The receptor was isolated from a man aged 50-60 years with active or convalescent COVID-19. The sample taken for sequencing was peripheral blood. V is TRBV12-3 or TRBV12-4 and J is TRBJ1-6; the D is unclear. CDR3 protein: CASSSSGDSPLHF. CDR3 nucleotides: TGTGCCAGCAGTTCCAGCGGAGATTCACCCCTCCACTTT.